This TCR beta chain appears in the sequencing data of a study of blood T cells in healthy people across ages. The donors, all healthy, were Caucasians living in Russia, aged about 6 to 90. PBMCs, at least 7 million per sample, were isolated. A J-beta primer mix and a sample-barcoded 5' primer were used in a second PCR of about 7 to 12 cycles. MiXCR, applied by TCRdb to the 5' RACE reads, yields one record per CDR3 protein. The sample yields 1.5 million to 2 million distinct CDR3 sequences, 40% to 55% seen once. Notes on this clonotype: Its specificity is not known.

The study's findings and limits: When set beside aged donors, long-lived donors presented more naive CD4+ cells and higher diversity. Age advanced and TCR beta diversity per million T cells fell, roughly linearly.

This CDR3 region has 15 residues. V gave up 5 bases and J gave up 6 bases; unmatched junction bases: 6. Germline V gene sequence: CDR1 SGHVS, CDR2 FNYEAQ. The sequenced sample consisted of blood. This rearrangement joins TRBV7-6 to TRBJ2-2; 10 nucleotides match TRBD2. The sequence was collected from a woman in her 40s in good health. For the CDR3, the DNA is TGTGCCAGCAGCCACACTAGCGGGGTCGCCGGGGAGCTGTTTTTT. Translating it yields CASSHTSGVAGELFF. The full variable domain, completed using reference TRBV7-6 and TRBJ2-2, is GAGVSQSPRYKVTKRGQDVALRCDPISGHVSLYWYRQALGQGPEFLTYFNYEAQQDKSGLPNDRFSAERPEGSISTLTIQRTEQRDSAMYRCASSHTSGVAGELFFGEGSRLTVL.